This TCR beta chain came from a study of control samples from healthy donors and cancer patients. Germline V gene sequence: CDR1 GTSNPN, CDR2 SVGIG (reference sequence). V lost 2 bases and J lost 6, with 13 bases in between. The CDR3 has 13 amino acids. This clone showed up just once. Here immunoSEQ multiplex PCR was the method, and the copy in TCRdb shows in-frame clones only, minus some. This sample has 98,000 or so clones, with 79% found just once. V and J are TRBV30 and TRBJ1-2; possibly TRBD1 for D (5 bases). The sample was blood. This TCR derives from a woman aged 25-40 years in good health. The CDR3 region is CAWSRGVRDGYTF. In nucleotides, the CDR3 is TGTGCCTGGAGTCGAGGGGTTAGGGATGGCTACACCTTC.